Sequencing of this TCR beta chain was carried out in a study of radiation and T cells in renal cell carcinoma. Study-level findings and limits: Baseline intratumoral clonotype presence is unknown without pretreatment biopsies.

Method: immunoSEQ multiplex PCR; TCRdb's copy keeps in-frame clones and lacks some. This sample yields 30,000 to 40,000 clones, of which approximately 81% are seen a single time; roughly 30% belongs to the top ten. A note on this clone: What it recognizes is unknown.

V gave up 7 bases and J gave up 0 bases; unmatched junction bases: 12. CDR3 length: 18 residues. In germline, CDR1 is LGHNT, CDR2 FRNRAP. Time point here: blood 4 weeks post-SBRT, at nephrectomy. Regarding treatment: 15 Gy SBRT to primary tumor, nephrectomy 4 weeks later. The receptor was isolated from a man aged 55 to 70 with renal cell carcinoma. The material sequenced was blood, taken from a patient whose treatment included radiotherapy and nephrectomy. This chain joins TRBV12-5 and TRBJ2-3; 11 bases fit TRBD2. This CDR3 reads CASANRLAGSPSTDTQYF. The DNA of the CDR3 is TGTGCTAGTGCCAACCGACTAGCGGGAAGCCCTAGCACAGATACGCAGTATTTT.